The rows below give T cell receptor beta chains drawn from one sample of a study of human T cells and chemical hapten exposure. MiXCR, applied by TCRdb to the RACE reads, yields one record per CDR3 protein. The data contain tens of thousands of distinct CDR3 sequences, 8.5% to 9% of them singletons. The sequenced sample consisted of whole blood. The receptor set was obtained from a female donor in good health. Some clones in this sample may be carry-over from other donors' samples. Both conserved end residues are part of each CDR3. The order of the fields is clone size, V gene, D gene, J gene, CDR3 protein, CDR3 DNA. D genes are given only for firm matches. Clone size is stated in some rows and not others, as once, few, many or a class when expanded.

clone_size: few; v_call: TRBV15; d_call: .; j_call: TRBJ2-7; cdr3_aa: CATRTSVDGEQYF; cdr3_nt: TGTGCCACCAGGACCAGCGTCGATGGCGAGCAGTACTTC
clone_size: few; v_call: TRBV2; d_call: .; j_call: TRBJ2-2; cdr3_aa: CASSESGNTGELFF; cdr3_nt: TGTGCCAGCAGTGAGTCAGGGAACACCGGGGAGCTGTTTTTT
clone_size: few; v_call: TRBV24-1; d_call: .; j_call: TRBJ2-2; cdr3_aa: CATSDTRGPNTGELFF; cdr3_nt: TGTGCCACCAGTGATACCAGGGGACCGAACACCGGGGAGCTGTTTTTT
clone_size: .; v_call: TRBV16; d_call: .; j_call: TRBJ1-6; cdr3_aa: CASSQFIPGDTSYNSPLHF; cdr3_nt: TGTGCCAGCAGCCAATTCATCCCGGGGGACACCTCCTATAATTCACCCCTCCACTTT
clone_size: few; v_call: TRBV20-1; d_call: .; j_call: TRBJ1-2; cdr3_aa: CSAFRRDQGYGYTF; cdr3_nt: TGCAGTGCTTTTCGTCGGGACCAGGGATACGGCTACACCTTC
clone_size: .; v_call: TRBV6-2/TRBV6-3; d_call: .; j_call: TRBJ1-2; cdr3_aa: CASNYVTYGYTF; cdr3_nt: TGTGCCAGCAATTACGTTACCTATGGCTACACCTTC
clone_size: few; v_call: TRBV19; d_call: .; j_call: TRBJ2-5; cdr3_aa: CASSPPGPIKETQYF; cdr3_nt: TGTGCCAGTAGTCCACCGGGACCTATAAAGGAGACCCAGTACTTC
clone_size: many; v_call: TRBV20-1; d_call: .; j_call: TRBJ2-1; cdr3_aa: CSARDSQDYNEQFF; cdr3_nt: TGCAGTGCTAGAGATTCGCAGGACTACAATGAGCAGTTCTTC
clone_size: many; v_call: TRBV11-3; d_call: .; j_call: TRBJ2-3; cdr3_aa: CASSRKGGFTDTQYF; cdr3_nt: TGTGCCAGCAGCCGAAAAGGTGGTTTTACAGATACGCAGTATTTT
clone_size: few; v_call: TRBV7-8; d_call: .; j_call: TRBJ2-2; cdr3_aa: CASSRREVGTGELFF; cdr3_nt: TGTGCCAGCAGCCGAAGGGAGGTCGGCACCGGGGAGCTGTTTTTT
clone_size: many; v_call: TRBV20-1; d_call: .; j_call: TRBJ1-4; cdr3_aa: CSAIQLTNEKLFF; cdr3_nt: TGCAGTGCCATTCAGCTCACTAATGAAAAACTGTTTTTT
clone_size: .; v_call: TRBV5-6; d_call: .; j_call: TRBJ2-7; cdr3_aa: CASSSIGWGTTYEQYF; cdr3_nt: TGTGCCAGCAGCTCCATCGGGTGGGGGACAACCTACGAGCAGTACTTC
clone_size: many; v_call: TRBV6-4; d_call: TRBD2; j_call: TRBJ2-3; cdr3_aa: CASSDSSAGEGTDTQYF; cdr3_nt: TGTGCCAGCAGTGACTCCTCCGCGGGAGAAGGCACAGATACGCAGTATTTT
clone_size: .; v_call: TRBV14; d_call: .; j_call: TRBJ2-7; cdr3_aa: CASSVIGTAPHEQYF; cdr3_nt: TGTGCCAGCAGCGTTATCGGGACGGCTCCCCACGAGCAGTACTTC
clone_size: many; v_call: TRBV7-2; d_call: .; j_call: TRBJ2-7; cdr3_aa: CASSARLTIYEQYF; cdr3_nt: TGTGCCAGCAGCGCACGACTAACCATCTACGAGCAGTACTTC
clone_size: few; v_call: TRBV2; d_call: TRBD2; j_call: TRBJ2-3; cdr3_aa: CASSSSGRALNTQYF; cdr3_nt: TGTGCCAGCAGTTCTAGCGGGAGGGCCTTAAATACGCAGTATTTT
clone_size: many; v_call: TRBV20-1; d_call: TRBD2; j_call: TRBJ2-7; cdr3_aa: CSAPNGLADSYEQYF; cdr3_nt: TGCAGTGCCCCGAACGGACTAGCGGACTCCTACGAGCAGTACTTC
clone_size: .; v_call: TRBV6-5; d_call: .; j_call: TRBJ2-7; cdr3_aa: CASSYFGAGPSSYEQYF; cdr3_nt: TGTGCCAGCAGTTACTTTGGGGCGGGTCCAAGCTCCTACGAGCAGTACTTC
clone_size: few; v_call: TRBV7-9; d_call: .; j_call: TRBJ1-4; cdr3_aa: CASSLNGFEKLFF; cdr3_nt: TGTGCCAGCAGCTTAAACGGGTTCGAAAAACTGTTTTTT
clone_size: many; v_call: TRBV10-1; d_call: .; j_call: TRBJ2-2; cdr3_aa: CASKLDHGSGELFF; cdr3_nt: TGCGCCAGCAAACTAGACCATGGTTCCGGGGAGCTGTTTTTT
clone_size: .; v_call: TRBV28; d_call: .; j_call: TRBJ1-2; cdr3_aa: CASSLGTGSNYGYTF; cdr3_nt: TGTGCCAGCAGTTTGGGGACGGGGAGTAACTATGGCTACACCTTC
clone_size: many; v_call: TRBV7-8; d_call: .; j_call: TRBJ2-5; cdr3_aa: CASSLVPGSQETQYF; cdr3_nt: TGTGCCAGCAGCTTAGTTCCCGGCTCCCAAGAGACCCAGTACTTC
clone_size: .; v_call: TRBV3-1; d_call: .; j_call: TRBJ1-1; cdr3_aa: CASSPRVETEAFF; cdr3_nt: TGTGCCAGCAGCCCCAGGGTTGAGACTGAAGCTTTCTTT
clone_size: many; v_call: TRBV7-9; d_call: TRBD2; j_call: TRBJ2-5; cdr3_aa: CASSPRGRTSGRETQYF; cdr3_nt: TGTGCCAGCAGCCCTAGGGGTAGGACTAGCGGACGGGAGACCCAGTACTTC
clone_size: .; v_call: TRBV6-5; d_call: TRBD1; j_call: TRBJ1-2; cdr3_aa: CASRGQAGGGYTF; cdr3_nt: TGTGCCAGCAGGGGACAGGCCGGGGGCGGCTACACCTTC
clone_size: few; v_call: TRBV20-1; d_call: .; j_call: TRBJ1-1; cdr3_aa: CSARTPWTTNTEAFF; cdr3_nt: TGCAGTGCTAGGACCCCTTGGACAACGAACACTGAAGCTTTCTTT
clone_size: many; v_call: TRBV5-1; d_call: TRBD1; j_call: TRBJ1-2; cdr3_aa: CASSLLQGANGYTF; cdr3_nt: TGCGCCAGCAGCTTGTTACAGGGGGCGAATGGCTACACCTTC
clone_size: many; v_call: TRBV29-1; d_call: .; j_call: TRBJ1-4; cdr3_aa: CSARKGLNEKLFF; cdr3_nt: TGCAGCGCCCGGAAGGGGCTTAATGAAAAACTGTTTTTT
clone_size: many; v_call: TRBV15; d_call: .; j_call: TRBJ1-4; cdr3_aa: CATSAGPTGGEKLFF; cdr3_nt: TGTGCCACCAGCGCTGGACCGACAGGCGGTGAAAAACTGTTTTTT
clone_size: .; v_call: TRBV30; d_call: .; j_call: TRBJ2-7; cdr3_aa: CAWSPPGAADYEQYF; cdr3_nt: TGTGCCTGGAGCCCTCCTGGCGCCGCGGACTACGAGCAGTACTTC
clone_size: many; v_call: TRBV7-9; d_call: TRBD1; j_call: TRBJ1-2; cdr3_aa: CASSLAFSQGRGNYGYTF; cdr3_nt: TGTGCCAGCAGCTTAGCGTTTTCACAGGGGAGAGGAAACTATGGCTACACCTTC
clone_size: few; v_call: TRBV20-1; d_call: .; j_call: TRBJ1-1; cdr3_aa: CSARDVGQNTEAFF; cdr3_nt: TGCAGTGCTAGAGATGTCGGGCAGAACACTGAAGCTTTCTTT
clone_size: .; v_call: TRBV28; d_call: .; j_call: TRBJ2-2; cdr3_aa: CASSLQGTGELFF; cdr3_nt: TGTGCCAGCAGCTTACAGGGTACCGGGGAGCTGTTTTTT
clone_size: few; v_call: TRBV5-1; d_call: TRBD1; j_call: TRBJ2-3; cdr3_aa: CASREQGVTDTQYF; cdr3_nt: TGCGCCAGCAGAGAACAGGGGGTTACAGATACGCAGTATTTT
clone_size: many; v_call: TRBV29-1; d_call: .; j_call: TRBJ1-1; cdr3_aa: CSAPAVGSEAFF; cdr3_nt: TGCAGCGCTCCGGCGGTAGGCTCTGAAGCTTTCTTT
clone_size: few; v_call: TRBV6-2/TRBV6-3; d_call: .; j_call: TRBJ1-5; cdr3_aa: CASAEGGFSNQPQHF; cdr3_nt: TGTGCCAGCGCCGAGGGCGGTTTTAGCAATCAGCCCCAGCATTTT
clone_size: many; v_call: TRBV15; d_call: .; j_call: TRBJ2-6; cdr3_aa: CATSREGGSGANVLTF; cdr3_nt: TGTGCCACCAGCAGAGAAGGGGGTTCTGGGGCCAACGTCCTGACTTTC
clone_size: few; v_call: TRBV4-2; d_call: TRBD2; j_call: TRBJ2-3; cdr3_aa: CASSQDATSGGTQYF; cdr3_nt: TGTGCCAGCAGCCAAGATGCTACTAGCGGAGGGACGCAGTATTTT
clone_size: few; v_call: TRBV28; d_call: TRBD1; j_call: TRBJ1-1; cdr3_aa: CATRTGTEAFF; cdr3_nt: TGTGCCACAAGGACAGGGACTGAAGCTTTCTTT
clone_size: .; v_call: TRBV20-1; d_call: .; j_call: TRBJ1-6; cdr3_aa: CSASVLQVDNSPLHF; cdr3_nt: TGCAGTGCTAGCGTTTTACAGGTTGATAATTCACCCCTCCACTTT
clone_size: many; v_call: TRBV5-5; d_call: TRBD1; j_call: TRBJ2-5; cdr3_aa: CASSLVGQPQETQYF; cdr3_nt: TGTGCCAGCAGCTTGGTGGGACAGCCACAAGAGACCCAGTACTTC
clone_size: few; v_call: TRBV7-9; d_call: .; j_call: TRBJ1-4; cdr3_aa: CASSLARGQKKEKLFF; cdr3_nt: TGTGCCAGCAGCTTAGCGAGAGGACAGAAGAAAGAAAAACTGTTTTTT
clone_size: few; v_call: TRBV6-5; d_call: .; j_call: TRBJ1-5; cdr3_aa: CASRGGEGSNQPQHF; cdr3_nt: TGTGCCAGCAGGGGAGGGGAAGGAAGCAATCAGCCCCAGCATTTT
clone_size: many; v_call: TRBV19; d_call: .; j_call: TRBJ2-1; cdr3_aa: CASISTSVNNEQFF; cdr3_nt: TGTGCCAGTATCTCGACTAGTGTCAACAATGAGCAGTTCTTC
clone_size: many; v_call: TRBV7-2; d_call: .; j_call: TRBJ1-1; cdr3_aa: CASSFEQNTEAFF; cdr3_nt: TGTGCCAGCAGCTTCGAGCAGAACACTGAAGCTTTCTTT
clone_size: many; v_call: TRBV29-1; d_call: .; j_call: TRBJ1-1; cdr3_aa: CSVEDPLNTEAFF; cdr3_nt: TGCAGCGTTGAAGATCCGCTGAACACTGAAGCTTTCTTT
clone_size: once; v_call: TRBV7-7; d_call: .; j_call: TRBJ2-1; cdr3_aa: CASSSFPSGEQFF; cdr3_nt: TGTGCCAGCAGTTCCTTTCCCTCCGGTGAGCAGTTCTTC
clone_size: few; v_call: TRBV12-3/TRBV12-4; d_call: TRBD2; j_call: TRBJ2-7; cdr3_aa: CASSPGLAGAHEQYF; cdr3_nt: TGTGCCAGCAGCCCGGGACTAGCGGGAGCCCACGAGCAGTACTTC
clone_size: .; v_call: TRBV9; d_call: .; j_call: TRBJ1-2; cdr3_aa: CASSGLGSRHYGYTF; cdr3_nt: TGTGCCAGCAGCGGACTCGGGTCGAGGCACTATGGCTACACCTTC
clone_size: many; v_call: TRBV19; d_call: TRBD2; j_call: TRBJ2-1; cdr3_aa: CASSMTSGRAEQFF; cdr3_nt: TGTGCCAGTAGTATGACTAGCGGGAGGGCTGAGCAGTTCTTC